These T cell receptor beta chains were read from a single sample in a study of CD8 T cells in Susac syndrome. Each CDR3 protein gets one entry after TCRdb re-called the immunoSEQ multiplex PCR reads with MiXCR. The sample records 75,000 to 80,000 distinct CDR3 sequences, roughly 94% being singletons. Material for sequencing was CD8+ T cells from PBMCs. The receptor set was obtained from a human donor with Susac syndrome. The CDR3 runs from the conserved cysteine through the conserved F or W. The D gene is left open where the match is weak. Size is stated for part of the rows, as once, few or many counts, or as a class when the clone is expanded.

J: TRBJ1-1; V: TRBV29-1; D: TRBD1; size: .; DNA: TGCAGCGTTGAGGGGACAGGGTGGGCTTTCTTT; CDR3: CSVEGTGWAFF
J: TRBJ2-1; V: TRBV11-2; D: TRBD2; size: .; DNA: TGTGCCAGCAGCTTTGGACTAGCGGGGCCCTACAATGAGCAGTTCTTC; CDR3: CASSFGLAGPYNEQFF
J: TRBJ2-3; V: TRBV10-3; D: .; size: .; DNA: TGTGCCATCAGTGACCCCCCAGGAGGCACAGATACGCAGTATTTT; CDR3: CAISDPPGGTDTQYF
J: TRBJ2-2; V: TRBV5-1; D: .; size: .; DNA: TGCGCCAGCAGCTACACCGGGGAGCTGTTTTTT; CDR3: CASSYTGELFF
J: TRBJ2-7; V: TRBV4-3; D: .; size: .; DNA: TGCGCCAGCAGCCAAGATAGGAGCCTTTCCTACGAGCAGTACTTC; CDR3: CASSQDRSLSYEQYF
J: TRBJ2-5; V: TRBV9; D: .; size: .; DNA: TGTGCCAGTAGGGGGGAGCAAGAGACCCAGTACTTC; CDR3: CASRGEQETQYF
J: TRBJ2-6; V: TRBV20-1; D: .; size: .; DNA: TGCAGTGCTAGAATCGGGACTGGGGCCAACGTCCTGACTTTC; CDR3: CSARIGTGANVLTF
J: TRBJ2-7; V: TRBV4-1; D: .; size: .; DNA: TGCGCCAGCAGCCAAGAACCCACCCAAAGCTCCTACGAGCAGTACTTC; CDR3: CASSQEPTQSSYEQYF
J: TRBJ1-2; V: TRBV6-5; D: .; size: .; DNA: TGTGCCAGCAGGCTAACTGGGCGTAACTATGGCTACACCTTC; CDR3: CASRLTGRNYGYTF
J: TRBJ2-6; V: TRBV9; D: TRBD1; size: once; DNA: TGTGCCAGCAGCGTACCAGGGGGCCCTGGGGCCAACGTCCTGACTTTC; CDR3: CASSVPGGPGANVLTF
J: TRBJ2-1; V: TRBV30; D: .; size: few; DNA: TGTGCCTGTAGAAGCTCCTACAATGAGCAGTTCTTC; CDR3: CACRSSYNEQFF
J: TRBJ2-1; V: TRBV13; D: TRBD2; size: .; DNA: TGTGCCAGCAGCTTAGGCCTAGGACTAGCGGCGCAGTTCTTC; CDR3: CASSLGLGLAAQFF
J: TRBJ2-1; V: TRBV12-3/TRBV12-4; D: TRBD1; size: .; DNA: TGTGCCAGCAGTTACAGGGGAGTGGTTATTACGTTCTTC; CDR3: CASSYRGVVITFF
J: TRBJ1-1; V: TRBV12-3/TRBV12-4; D: .; size: .; DNA: TGTGCCAGCAACCCCGGAGCTAACACTGAAGCTTTCTTT; CDR3: CASNPGANTEAFF
J: TRBJ2-7; V: TRBV9; D: TRBD2; size: once; DNA: TGTGCCAGCAGCGCCGCGACTAGCGGCCCCTCCTACGAGCAGTACTTC; CDR3: CASSAATSGPSYEQYF
J: TRBJ2-7; V: TRBV5-4; D: .; size: .; DNA: TGTGCCAGCAGCTTGAAAAGGGAGAGGGCCTACGAGCAGTACTTC; CDR3: CASSLKRERAYEQYF
J: TRBJ2-7; V: TRBV7-6; D: .; size: .; DNA: TGTGCCAGTAAAGCGGACGGTACTGCCTACGAGCAGTACTTC; CDR3: CASKADGTAYEQYF
J: TRBJ2-3; V: TRBV2; D: .; size: .; DNA: TGTGCCACCCTTGGACCCGGGACGGAGCAGTATTTT; CDR3: CATLGPGTEQYF
J: TRBJ2-1; V: TRBV7-9; D: TRBD1; size: .; DNA: TGTGCCAGCAGCCCGGGGGACAGGGGGCTAAAAAATAGGAATGAGCAGTTCTTC; CDR3: CASSPGDRGLKNRNEQFF